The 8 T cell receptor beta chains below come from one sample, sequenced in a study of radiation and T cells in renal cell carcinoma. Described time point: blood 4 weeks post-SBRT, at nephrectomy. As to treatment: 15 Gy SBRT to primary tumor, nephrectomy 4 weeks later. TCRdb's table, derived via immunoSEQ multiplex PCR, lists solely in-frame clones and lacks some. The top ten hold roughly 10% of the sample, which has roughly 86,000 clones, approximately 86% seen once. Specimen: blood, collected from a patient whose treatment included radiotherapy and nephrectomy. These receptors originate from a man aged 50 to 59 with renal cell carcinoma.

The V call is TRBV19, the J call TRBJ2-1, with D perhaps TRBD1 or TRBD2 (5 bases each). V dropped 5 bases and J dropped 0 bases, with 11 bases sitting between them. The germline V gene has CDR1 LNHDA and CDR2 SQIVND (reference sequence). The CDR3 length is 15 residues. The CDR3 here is CASSDAGASYNEQFF. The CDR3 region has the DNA TGTGCCAGTAGTGACGCCGGGGCCTCCTACAATGAGCAGTTCTTC.

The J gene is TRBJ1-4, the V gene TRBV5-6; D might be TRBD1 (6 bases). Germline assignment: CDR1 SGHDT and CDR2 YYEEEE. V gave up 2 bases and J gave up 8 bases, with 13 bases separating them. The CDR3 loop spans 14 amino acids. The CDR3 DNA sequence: TGTGCCAGCAGCTTCCGCAGGGGTAGGGAAAAACTGTTTTTT. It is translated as CASSFRRGREKLFF.

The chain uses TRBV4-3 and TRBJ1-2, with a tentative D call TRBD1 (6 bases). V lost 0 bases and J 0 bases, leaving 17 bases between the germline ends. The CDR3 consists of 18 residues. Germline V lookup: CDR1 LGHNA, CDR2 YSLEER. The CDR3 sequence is CASSQDLDRVGANYGYTF. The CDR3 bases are TGCGCCAGCAGCCAAGATTTGGACAGAGTTGGGGCTAACTATGGCTACACCTTC.

This CDR3 reads CASSPLETGDTGELFF. CDR3 nucleotide sequence: TGTGCCAGCTCACCACTCGAAACAGGGGACACCGGGGAGCTGTTTTTT. The rearrangement joins TRBV18 to TRBJ2-2, with 7 bases lining up with TRBD1. This CDR3 is 16 amino acids long. After removal of 1 base from V and 3 bases from J, the junction contained 5 bases not matched to a gene. Germline V gene data show CDR1 as KGHSH and CDR2 as LQKENI.

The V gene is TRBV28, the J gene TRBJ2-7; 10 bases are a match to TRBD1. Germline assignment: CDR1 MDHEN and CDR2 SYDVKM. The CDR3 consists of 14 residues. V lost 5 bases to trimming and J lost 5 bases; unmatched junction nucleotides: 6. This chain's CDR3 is CASSPGQGEDEQYF. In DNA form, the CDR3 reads TGTGCCAGCAGTCCAGGACAGGGGGAAGACGAGCAGTACTTC.

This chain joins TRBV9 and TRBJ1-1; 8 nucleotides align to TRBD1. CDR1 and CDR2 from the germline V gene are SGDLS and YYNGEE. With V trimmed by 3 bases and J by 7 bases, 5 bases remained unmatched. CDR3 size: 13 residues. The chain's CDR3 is CASSDRQGLEAFF. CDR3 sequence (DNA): TGTGCCAGCAGCGATCGACAGGGGCTTGAAGCTTTCTTT.

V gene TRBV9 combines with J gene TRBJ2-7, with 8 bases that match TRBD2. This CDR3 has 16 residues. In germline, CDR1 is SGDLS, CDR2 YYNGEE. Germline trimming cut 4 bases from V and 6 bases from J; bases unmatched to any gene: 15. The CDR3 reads CASSTGSGSSPPEQYF. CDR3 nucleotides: TGTGCCAGCAGCACGGGAAGCGGGAGTTCTCCCCCCGAGCAGTACTTC.

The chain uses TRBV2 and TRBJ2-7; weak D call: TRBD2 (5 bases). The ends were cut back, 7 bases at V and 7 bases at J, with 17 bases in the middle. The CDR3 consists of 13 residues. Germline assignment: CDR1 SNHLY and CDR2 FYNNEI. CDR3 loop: CASTKGPTGEQYF. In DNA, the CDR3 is TGTGCCAGCACCAAAGGACCTACGGGGGAGCAGTACTTC.